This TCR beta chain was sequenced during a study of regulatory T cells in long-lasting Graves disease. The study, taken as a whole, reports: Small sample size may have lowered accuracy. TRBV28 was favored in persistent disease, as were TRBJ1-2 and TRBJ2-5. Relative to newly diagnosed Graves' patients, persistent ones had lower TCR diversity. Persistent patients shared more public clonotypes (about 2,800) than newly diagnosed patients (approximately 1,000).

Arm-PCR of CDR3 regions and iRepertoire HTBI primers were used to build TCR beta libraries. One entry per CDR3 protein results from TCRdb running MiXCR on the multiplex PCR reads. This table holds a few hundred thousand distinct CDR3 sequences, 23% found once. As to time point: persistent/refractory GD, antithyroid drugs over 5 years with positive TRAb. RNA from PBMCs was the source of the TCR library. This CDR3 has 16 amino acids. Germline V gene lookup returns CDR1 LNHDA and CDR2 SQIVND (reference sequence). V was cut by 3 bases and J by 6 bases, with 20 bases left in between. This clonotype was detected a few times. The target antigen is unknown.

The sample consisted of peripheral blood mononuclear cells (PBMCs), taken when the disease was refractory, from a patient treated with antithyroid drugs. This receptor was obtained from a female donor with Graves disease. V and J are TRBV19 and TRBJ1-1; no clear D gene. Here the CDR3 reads CASSMGLIPQPPEAFF. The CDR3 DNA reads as TGTGCCAGTAGTATGGGTCTCATACCCCAACCACCTGAAGCTTTCTTT.